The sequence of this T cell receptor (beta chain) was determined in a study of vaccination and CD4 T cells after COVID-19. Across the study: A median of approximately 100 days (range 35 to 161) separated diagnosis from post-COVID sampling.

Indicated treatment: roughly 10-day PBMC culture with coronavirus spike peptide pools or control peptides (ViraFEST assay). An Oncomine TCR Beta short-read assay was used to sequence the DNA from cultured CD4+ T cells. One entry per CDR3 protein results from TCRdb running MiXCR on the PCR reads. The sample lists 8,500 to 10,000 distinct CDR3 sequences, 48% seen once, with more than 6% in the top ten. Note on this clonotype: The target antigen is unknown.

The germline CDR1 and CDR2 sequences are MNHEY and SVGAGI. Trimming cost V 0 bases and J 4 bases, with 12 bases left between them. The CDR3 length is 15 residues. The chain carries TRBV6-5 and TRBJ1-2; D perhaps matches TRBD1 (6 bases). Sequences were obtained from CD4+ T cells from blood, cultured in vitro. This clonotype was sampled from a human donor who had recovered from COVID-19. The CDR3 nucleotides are TGTGCCAGCAGTTACTCGAAAGGGGGGACCTATGGCTACACCTTC. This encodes CASSYSKGGTYGYTF.